Presented here are 9 T cell receptor beta chains from one specimen sequenced in a study of cytomegalovirus exposure and HLA in healthy donors. Only in-frame clones appear in the TCRdb table, and some are missing; sequencing was by immunoSEQ multiplex PCR. Of 100,000 to 150,000 clones listed, about 96% are singletons. The sample was PBMCs. These receptors all come from a man between 18 and 35 years old in good health and CMV-seronegative.

The rearrangement joins TRBV30 to TRBJ2-7, with TRBD2 identical over 7 bases. V gave up 3 bases and J gave up 1 base; unmatched junction bases: 18. CDR3 length: 18 amino acids. Germline V gene sequence: CDR1 GTSNPN, CDR2 SVGIG (reference sequence). The CDR3 DNA is TGTGCCTGGAGGATGTCCTTTTCCGGGACTACAACTTCCTACGAGCAGTACTTC. This encodes CAWRMSFSGTTTSYEQYF.

CDR3 bases: TGTGCCAGCAGCCTCGGACAGGGTGATTTAGATGAGCAGTTCTTC. Its protein is CASSLGQGDLDEQFF. The rearrangement links TRBV13 to TRBJ2-1; 8 bases fit TRBD1. The V and J ends lost 5 bases and 8 bases, in that order; junction bases with no gene match: 11. The CDR3 extends over 15 amino acids. Germline CDR1 is PRHDT and CDR2 is FYEKMQ (reference sequence).

This chain uses TRBV4-3 with TRBJ1-2, with 12 bases aligning to TRBD1. The germline V gene has CDR1 LGHNA and CDR2 YSLEER. The CDR3 runs 17 residues. With V trimmed by 0 bases and J by 8 bases, 10 bases remained unmatched. This CDR3 is CASSQDRGTGGVVGYTF. CDR3 DNA sequence: TGCGCCAGCAGCCAAGATCGGGGGACAGGGGGCGTGGTGGGCTACACCTTC.

This clone was detected once. CDR3 residues: CASSYTPVNTEAFF. For the CDR3, the DNA is TGTGCCAGCAGTTACACCCCAGTGAACACTGAAGCTTTCTTT. The chain joins TRBV6-7 to TRBJ1-1; D not resolved. TRBV6-7 is an ORF; its function is uncertain. Trimming took 2 bases from V and 0 from J, leaving 7 bases between them. The CDR3 loop spans 14 amino acids.

The chain links TRBV27 to TRBJ1-4; D not certain. CDR3 length: 12 amino acids. The ends were cut back, 4 bases at V and 14 bases at J, with 14 bases in the middle. Germline V lookup: CDR1 MNHEY, CDR2 SMNVEV (reference sequence). The CDR3 reads CASSSPGSRLFF. Here the CDR3 DNA reads TGTGCCAGCAGTTCACCGGGAAGTCGGCTGTTTTTT.

CDR3: CASSASPQGSYEQYF. DNA of the CDR3: TGTGCCAGCAGCGCCTCACCTCAGGGGTCCTACGAGCAGTACTTC. The J gene is TRBJ2-7, the V gene TRBV9; a possible D gene is TRBD1 (6 bases). Trimming shortened V by 3 bases and J by 1 base, and 14 bases separated the two germline ends. The CDR3 is made up of 15 amino acids. CDR1 is SGDLS, CDR2 YYNGEE, per germline. The complete variable domain, with remaining parts taken from reference TRBV9 and TRBJ2-7, reads DSGVTQTPKHLITATGQRVTLRCSPRSGDLSVYWYQQSLDQGLQFLIQYYNGEERAKGNILERFSAQQFPDLHSELNLSSLELGDSALYFCASSASPQGSYEQYFGPGTRLTVT.

The V gene is TRBV4-2, the J gene TRBJ2-7, with 9 nucleotides matching TRBD2. Germline V gene lookup returns CDR1 LGHNA and CDR2 YNFKEQ. The CDR3 is 16 residues long. Trimming at V came to 8 bases and at J to 7 bases, leaving 18 bases not matched to a gene. CDR3 residues: CASSRGPSGISGEQYF. Here the CDR3 DNA reads TGTGCCAGCTCGCGAGGCCCTAGCGGGATATCGGGGGAGCAGTACTTC.

The V gene is TRBV29-1, the J gene TRBJ2-3; 7 bases are shared with TRBD1. With 3 bases clipped from V and 6 bases from J, the junction kept 9 bases outside the gene matches. Germline lookup yields CDR1 SQVTM and CDR2 ANQGSEA. The CDR3 extends over 14 amino acids. The CDR3 bases are TGCAGCGTTGAGACAGGGTCAATCAAGGATACGCAGTATTTT. Protein sequence: CSVETGSIKDTQYF.

This chain uses TRBV7-8 with TRBJ2-7; a weak D match, TRBD1 (6 bases). CDR3 size: 15 residues. Per the germline V gene, CDR1 is SGHVS and CDR2 is FQNEAQ. The V and J ends lost 5 bases and 0 bases respectively, with 14 bases between them. The CDR3 DNA follows: TGTGCCAGCAGCGGGGGCGGCGGCTACTCCTACGAGCAGTACTTC. Amino acids: CASSGGGGYSYEQYF.